This T cell receptor beta chain was captured in a study of T-cell memory formation after mild COVID-19. Study context: Among the donors, TCR clusters were largely specific to each donor.

Points from the study as a whole: The authors left the SARS-CoV-2 specificity of second-wave clones peaking on day 37 unconfirmed. Later expanders leaned CD4+, whereas clones that contracted between day 15 and 85 were balanced CD4/CD8. The study detected some responding clones in pre-infection memory, suggesting cross-reactive memory joined.

This clonotype was observed a few times. The antigen is undetermined. CDR3 length: 15 amino acids. CDR1 SGHRS and CDR2 YFSETQ come from the germline V gene. The junction had 4 bases not matched to a gene; V was cut back by 1 base and J by 5 bases. TCRdb re-analysed the 5' RACE reads in MiXCR, keeping a single row per CDR3 protein. In the table there are hundreds of thousands of distinct CDR3 sequences, around 20% of which are singletons. This TCR derives from an adult woman who had mild COVID-19 (a few samples of this study predate the infection). Cell type and time point are not known. Input material: PBMCs or a T cell subset sorted from them (not recorded which). The rearrangement uses TRBV5-1 and TRBJ2-3, with TRBD2 identical over 10 bases. In DNA, the CDR3 is TGCGCCAGCAGCTTGTCAGCGGGGGGGCGAGATACGCAGTATTTT. Protein sequence: CASSLSAGGRDTQYF.